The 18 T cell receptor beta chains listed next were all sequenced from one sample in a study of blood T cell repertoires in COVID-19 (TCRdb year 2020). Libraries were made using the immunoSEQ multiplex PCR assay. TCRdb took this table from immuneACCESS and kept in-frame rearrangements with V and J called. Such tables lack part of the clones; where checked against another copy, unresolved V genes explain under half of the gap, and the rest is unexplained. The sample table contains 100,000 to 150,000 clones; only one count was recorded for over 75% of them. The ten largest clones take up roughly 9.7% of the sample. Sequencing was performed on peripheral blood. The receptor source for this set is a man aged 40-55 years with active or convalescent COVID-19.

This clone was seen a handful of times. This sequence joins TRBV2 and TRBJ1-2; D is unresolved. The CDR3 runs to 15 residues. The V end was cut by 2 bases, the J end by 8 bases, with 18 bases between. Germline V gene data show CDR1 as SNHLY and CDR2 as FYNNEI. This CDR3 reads CASSEYSVPGNGYTF. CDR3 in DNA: TGTGCCAGCAGTGAATATTCAGTCCCGGGTAACGGCTACACCTTC.

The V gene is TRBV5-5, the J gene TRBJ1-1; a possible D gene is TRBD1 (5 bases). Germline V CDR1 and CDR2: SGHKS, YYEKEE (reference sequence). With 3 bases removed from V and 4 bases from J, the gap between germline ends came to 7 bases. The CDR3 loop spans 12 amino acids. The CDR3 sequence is CASSSDITEAFF. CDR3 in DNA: TGTGCCAGCAGCTCGGACATCACTGAAGCTTTCTTT.

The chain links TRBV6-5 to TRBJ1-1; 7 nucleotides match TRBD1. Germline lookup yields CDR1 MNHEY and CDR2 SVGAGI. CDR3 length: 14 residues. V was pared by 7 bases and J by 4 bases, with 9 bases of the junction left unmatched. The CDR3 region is CASTAFSGGTEAFF. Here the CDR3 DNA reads TGTGCCAGCACCGCCTTCTCAGGGGGCACTGAAGCTTTCTTT.

CDR3 nucleotide sequence: TGTGCCAGCTCACCCCGGACAGGGGAGGATAATTCACCCCTCCACTTT. This encodes CASSPRTGEDNSPLHF. V gene TRBV18 combines with J gene TRBJ1-6, with 9 bases lining up with TRBD1. This CDR3 comprises 16 residues. The germline CDR1 and CDR2 sequences are KGHSH and LQKENI. V shed 3 bases and J 5 bases; nucleotides not matched to a gene: 5. Complete variable domain (other parts from reference TRBV18 and TRBJ1-6): NAGVMQNPRHLVRRRGQEARLRCSPMKGHSHVYWYRQLPEEGLKFMVYLQKENIIDESGMPKERFSAEFPKEGPSILRIQQVVRGDSAAYFCASSPRTGEDNSPLHFGNGTRLTVT.

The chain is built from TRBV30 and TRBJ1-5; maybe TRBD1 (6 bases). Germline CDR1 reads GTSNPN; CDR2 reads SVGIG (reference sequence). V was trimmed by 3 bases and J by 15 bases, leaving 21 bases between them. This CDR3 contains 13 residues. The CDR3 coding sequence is TGTGCCTGGAGCGAAGTCGGACAGTCGGGATTGCATTTT. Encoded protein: CAWSEVGQSGLHF.

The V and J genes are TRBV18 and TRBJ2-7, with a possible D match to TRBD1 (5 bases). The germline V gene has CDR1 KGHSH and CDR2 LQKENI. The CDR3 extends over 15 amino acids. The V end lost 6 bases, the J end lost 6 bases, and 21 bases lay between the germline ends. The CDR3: CASSVSSDRRVEQYF. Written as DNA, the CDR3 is TGTGCCAGCTCTGTGTCTTCAGACAGACGGGTCGAGCAGTACTTC.

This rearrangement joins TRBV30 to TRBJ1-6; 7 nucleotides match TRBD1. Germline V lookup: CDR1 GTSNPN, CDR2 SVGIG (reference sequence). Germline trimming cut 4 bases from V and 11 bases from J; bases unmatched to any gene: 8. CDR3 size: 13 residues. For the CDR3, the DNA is TGTGCCTGGAAGGACAGGTCGGATCCACCCCTCCACTTT. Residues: CAWKDRSDPPLHF.

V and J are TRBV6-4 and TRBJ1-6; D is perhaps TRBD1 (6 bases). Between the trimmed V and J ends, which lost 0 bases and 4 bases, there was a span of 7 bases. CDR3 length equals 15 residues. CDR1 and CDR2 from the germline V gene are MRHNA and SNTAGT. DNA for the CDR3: TGTGCCAGCAGTGACTCGGGGACATATAATTCACCCCTCCACTTT. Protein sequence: CASSDSGTYNSPLHF.

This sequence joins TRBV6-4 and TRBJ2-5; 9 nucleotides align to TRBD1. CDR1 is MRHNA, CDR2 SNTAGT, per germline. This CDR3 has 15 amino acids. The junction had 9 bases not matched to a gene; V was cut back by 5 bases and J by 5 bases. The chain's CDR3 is CASSPGQGYGETQYF. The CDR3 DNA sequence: TGTGCCAGCAGTCCGGGACAGGGTTACGGTGAGACCCAGTACTTC.

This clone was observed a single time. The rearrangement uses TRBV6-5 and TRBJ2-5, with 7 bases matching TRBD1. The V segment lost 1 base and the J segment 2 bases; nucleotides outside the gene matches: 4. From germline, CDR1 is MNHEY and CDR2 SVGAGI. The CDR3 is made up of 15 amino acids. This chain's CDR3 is CASSYLWDSQETQYF. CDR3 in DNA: TGTGCCAGCAGTTACTTATGGGACAGTCAAGAGACCCAGTACTTC.

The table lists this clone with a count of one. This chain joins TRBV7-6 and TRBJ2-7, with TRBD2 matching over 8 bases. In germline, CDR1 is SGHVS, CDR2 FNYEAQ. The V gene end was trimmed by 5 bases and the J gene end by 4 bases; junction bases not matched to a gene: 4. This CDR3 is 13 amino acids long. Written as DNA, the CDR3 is TGTGCCAGCAGCACCTCGGGGGGGTACGAGCAGTACTTC. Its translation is CASSTSGGYEQYF.

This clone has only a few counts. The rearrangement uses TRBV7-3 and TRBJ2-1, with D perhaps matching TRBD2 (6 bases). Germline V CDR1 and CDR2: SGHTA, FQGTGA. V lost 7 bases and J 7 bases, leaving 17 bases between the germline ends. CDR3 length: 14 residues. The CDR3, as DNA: TGTGCCAGCACTCGGACGGCGGGGACGAATGAGCAGTTCTTC. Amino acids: CASTRTAGTNEQFF.

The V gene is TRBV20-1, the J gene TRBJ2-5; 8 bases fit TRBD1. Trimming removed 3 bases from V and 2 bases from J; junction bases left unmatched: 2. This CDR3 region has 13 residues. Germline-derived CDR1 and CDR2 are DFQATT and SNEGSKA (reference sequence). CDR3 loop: CSASYRGQETQYF. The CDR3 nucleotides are TGCAGTGCTAGTTACAGGGGGCAAGAGACCCAGTACTTC.

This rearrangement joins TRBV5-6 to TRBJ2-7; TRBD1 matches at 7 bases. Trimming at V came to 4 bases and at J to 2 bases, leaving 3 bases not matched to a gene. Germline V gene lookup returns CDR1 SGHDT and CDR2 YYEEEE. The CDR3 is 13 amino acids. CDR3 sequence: CASSRDRTYEQYF. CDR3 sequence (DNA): TGTGCCAGCAGCCGGGACAGAACCTACGAGCAGTACTTC.

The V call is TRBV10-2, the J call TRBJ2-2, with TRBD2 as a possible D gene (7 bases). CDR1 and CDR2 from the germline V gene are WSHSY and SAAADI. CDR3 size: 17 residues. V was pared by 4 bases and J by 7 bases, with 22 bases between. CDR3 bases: TGCGCCAGCAGTGGCAACACCCCCCGGGGGGCTGGCGGGGAGCTGTTTTTT. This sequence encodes CASSGNTPRGAGGELFF.

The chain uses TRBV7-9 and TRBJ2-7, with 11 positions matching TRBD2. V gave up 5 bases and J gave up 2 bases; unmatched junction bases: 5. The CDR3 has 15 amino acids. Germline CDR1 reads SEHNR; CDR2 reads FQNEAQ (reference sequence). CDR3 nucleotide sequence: TGTGCCAGCAGCGCCGGGACTAGCGGTACCTACGAGCAGTACTTC. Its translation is CASSAGTSGTYEQYF.

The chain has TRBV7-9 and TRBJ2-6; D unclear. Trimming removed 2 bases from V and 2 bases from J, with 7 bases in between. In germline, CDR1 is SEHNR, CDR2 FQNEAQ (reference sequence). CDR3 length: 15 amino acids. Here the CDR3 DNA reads TGTGCCAGCAGCTTAACGGTCGCTGGGGCCAACGTCCTGACTTTC. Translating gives CASSLTVAGANVLTF.

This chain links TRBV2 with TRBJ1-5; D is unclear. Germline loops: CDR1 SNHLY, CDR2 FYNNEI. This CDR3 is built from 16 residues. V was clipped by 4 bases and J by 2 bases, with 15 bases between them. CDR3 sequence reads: CASSVIAVSGNQPQHF. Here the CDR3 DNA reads TGTGCCAGCAGTGTGATTGCGGTTTCGGGCAATCAGCCCCAGCATTTT.